This entry concerns a single T cell receptor beta chain. Its antigen remains unknown. The sample belongs to a study of T cell responses to AZD1222 COVID-19 vaccine. Here immunoSEQ multiplex PCR was the method, and the copy in TCRdb shows in-frame clones only, minus some. The profile covers about 64,000 clones, with around nine tenths appearing a single time and approximately 6.3% taken by the ten largest. Whole-study findings and limits: Repertoire sampling occurred only after the peak T cell response. Recipients of two AZD1222 doses showed rising Spike-specific TCR breadth and depth. Females made up more of the donors, who were largely white British, and clonal diversity may have come out too low. Baseline testing showed seropositivity in only 5 or 6 AZD1222 recipients.

This clonotype was sampled from an adult who received the MenACWY meningococcal vaccine as a control. This sample comprised peripheral blood, obtained 28 days after the second dose of the MenACWY control vaccine.

The CDR3 here is CASSQEGTRGQHF. The CDR3 DNA sequence: TGTGCCAGCAGCCAAGAGGGCACCCGGGGCCAGCATTTT. V is TRBV3-1 (or the pseudogene TRBV3-2) and J is TRBJ1-5; D call uncertain. V gave up 0 bases and J gave up 12 bases, with 12 bases separating them. The CDR3 has 13 amino acids. Per germline, CDR1 LGHDT and CDR2 YNNKEL (reference sequence).